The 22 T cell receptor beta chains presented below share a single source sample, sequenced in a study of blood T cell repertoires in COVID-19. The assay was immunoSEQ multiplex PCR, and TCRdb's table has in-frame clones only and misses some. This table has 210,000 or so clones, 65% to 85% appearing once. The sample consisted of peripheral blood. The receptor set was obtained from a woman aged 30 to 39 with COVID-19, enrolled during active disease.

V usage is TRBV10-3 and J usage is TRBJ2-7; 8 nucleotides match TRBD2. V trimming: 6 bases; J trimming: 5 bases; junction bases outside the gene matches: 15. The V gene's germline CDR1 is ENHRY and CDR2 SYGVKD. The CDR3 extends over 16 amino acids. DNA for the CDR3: TGTGCCATCAGGGGACTAGGGAGGGTGGGTATGGACGAGCAGTACTTC. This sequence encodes CAIRGLGRVGMDEQYF.

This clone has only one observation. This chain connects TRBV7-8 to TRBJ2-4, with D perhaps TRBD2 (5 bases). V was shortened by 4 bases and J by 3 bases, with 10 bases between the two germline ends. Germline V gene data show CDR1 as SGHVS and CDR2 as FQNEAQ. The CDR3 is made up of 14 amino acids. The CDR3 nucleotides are TGTGCCAGCAGCTCGGGGTTCGGCAAAAACATTCAGTACTTC. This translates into CASSSGFGKNIQYF. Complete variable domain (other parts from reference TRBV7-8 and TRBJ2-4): GAGVSQSPRYKVAKRGQDVALRCDPISGHVSLFWYQQALGQGPEFLTYFQNEAQLDKSGLPSDRFFAERPEGSVSTLKIQRTQQEDSAVYLCASSSGFGKNIQYFGAGTRLSVL.

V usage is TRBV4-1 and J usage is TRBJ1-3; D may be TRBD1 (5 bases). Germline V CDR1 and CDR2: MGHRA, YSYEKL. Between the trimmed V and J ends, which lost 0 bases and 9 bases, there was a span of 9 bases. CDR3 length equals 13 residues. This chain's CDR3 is CASSQDRESTIYF. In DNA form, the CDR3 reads TGCGCCAGCAGCCAAGACAGGGAAAGCACCATATATTTT.

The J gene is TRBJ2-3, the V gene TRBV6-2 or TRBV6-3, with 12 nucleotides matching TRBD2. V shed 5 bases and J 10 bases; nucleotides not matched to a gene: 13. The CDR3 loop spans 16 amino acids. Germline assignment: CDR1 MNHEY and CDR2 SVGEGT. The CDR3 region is CASSEDSLLAGGPQYF. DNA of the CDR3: TGTGCCAGCAGTGAGGACTCCCTTCTAGCGGGGGGGCCGCAGTATTTT.

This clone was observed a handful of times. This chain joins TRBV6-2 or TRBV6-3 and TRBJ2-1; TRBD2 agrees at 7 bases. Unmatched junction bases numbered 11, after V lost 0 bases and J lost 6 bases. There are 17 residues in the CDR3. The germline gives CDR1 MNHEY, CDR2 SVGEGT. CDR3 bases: TGTGCCAGCAGTTACTCGGATCGAGCGGGCGGGGGCAATGAGCAGTTCTTC. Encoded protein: CASSYSDRAGGGNEQFF.

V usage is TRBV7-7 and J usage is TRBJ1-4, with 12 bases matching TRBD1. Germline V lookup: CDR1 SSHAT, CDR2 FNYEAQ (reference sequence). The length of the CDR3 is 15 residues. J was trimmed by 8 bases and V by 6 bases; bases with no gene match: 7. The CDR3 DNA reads TGTGCCAGCAGTCCCGGGACAGGGGGCGGAGAAAAACTGTTTTTT. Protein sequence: CASSPGTGGGEKLFF.

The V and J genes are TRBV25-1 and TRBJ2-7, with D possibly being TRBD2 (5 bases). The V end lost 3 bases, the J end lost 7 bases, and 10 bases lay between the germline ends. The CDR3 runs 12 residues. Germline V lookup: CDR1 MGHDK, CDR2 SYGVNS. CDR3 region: CASSDGEREQYF. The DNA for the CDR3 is TGTGCCAGCAGTGACGGGGAGCGGGAGCAGTACTTC.

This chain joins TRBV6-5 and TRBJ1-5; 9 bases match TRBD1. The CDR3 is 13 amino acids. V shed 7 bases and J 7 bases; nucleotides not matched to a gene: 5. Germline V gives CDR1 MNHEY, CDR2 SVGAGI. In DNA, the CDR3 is TGTGCCAGCAATACTGACAGGGGGCAGCCCCAGCATTTT. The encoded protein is CASNTDRGQPQHF.

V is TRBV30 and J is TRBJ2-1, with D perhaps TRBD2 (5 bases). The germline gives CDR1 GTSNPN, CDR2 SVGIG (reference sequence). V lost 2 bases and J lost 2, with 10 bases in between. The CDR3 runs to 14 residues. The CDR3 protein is CAWSSKRTYNEQFF. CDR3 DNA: TGTGCCTGGAGTAGTAAGCGGACCTACAATGAGCAGTTCTTC.

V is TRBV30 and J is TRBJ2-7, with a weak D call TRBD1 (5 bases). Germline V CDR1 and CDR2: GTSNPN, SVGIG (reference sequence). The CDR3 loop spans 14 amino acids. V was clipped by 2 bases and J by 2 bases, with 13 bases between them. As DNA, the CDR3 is TGTGCCTGGAGTATGGCAGGGATACCCTACGAGCAGTACTTC. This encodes CAWSMAGIPYEQYF.

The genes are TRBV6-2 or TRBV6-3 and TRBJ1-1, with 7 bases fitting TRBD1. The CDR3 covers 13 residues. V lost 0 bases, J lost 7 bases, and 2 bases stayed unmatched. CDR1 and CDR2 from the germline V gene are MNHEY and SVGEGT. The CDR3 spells CASSYSGQIEAFF. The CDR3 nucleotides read TGTGCCAGCAGTTACTCGGGACAGATTGAAGCTTTCTTT.

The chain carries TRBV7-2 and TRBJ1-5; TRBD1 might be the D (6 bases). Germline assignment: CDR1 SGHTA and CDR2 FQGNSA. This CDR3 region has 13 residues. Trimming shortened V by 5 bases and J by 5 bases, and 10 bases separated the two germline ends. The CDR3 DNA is TGTGCCAGCAGCCCACAGGGATATCAGCCCCAGCATTTT. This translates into CASSPQGYQPQHF.

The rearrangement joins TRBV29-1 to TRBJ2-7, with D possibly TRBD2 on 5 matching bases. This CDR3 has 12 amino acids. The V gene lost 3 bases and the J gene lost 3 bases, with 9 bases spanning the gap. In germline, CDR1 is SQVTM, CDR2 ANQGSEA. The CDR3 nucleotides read TGCAGCGTTGAGGGTCGGGGCTACGAGCAGTACTTC. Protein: CSVEGRGYEQYF.

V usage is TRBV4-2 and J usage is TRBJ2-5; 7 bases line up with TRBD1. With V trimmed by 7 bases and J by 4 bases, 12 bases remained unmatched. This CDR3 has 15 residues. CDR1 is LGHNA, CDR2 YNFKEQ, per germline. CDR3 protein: CASTPGRGRGETQYF. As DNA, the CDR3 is TGTGCCAGCACCCCAGGAAGGGGGCGAGGAGAGACCCAGTACTTC.

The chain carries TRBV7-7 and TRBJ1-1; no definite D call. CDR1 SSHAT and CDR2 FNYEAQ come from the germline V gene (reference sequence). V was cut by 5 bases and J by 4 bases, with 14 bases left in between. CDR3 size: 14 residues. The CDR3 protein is CASSPKVGGTEAFF. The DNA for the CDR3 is TGTGCCAGCAGCCCAAAGGTCGGAGGCACTGAAGCTTTCTTT.

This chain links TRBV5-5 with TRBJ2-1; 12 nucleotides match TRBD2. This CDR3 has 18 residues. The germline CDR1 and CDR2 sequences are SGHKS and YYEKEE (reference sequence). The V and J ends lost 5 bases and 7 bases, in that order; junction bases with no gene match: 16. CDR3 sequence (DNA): TGTGCCAGCAGTCTACCATCCCCGACTAGCGGGAGAAAAAATGAGCAGTTCTTC. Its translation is CASSLPSPTSGRKNEQFF.

CDR3 loop: CASSPFRLAGPSTDTQYF. The CDR3 bases are TGTGCCAGCAGCCCATTCCGACTAGCGGGGCCTAGCACAGATACGCAGTATTTT. The chain carries TRBV13 and TRBJ2-3; 11 bases fit TRBD2. CDR1 PRHDT and CDR2 FYEKMQ come from the germline V gene (reference sequence). The CDR3 consists of 18 residues. V trimming: 5 bases; J trimming: 0 bases; junction bases outside the gene matches: 10.

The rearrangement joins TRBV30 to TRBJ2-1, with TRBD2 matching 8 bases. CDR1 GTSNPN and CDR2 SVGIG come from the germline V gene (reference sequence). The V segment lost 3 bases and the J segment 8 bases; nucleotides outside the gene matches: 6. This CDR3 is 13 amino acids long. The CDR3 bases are TGTGCCTGGAGGGGACTAGATACCTATGAGCAGTTCTTC. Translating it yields CAWRGLDTYEQFF.

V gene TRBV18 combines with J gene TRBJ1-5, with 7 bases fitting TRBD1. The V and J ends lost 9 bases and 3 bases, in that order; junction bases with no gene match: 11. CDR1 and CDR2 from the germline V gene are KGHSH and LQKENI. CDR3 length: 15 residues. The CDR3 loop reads CASKESGTDNQPQHF. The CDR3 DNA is TGTGCCAGTAAGGAATCTGGGACAGACAATCAGCCCCAGCATTTT.

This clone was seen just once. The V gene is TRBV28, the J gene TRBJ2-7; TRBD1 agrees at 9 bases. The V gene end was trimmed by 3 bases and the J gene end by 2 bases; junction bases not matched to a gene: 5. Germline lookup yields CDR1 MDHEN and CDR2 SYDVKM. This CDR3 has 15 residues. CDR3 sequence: CASSFNRGPTYEQYF. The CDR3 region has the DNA TGTGCCAGCAGTTTTAACAGGGGGCCTACCTACGAGCAGTACTTC. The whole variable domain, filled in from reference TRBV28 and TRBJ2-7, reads DVKVTQSSRYLVKRTGEKVFLECVQDMDHENMFWYRQDPGLGLRLIYFSYDVKMKEKGDIPEGYSVSREKKERFSLILESASTNQTSMYLCASSFNRGPTYEQYFGPGTRLTVT.

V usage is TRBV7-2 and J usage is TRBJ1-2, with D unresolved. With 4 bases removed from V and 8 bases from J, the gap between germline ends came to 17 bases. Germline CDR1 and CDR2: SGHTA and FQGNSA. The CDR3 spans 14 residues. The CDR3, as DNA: TGTGCCAGCAGCTCTTCCCCCTCAACAGAGGGCTACACCTTC. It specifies CASSSSPSTEGYTF.

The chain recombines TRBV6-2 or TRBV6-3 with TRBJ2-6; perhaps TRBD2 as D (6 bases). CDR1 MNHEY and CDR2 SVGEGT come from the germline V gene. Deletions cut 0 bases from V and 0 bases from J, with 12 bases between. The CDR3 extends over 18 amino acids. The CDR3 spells CASSYSRRESSGANVLTF. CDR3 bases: TGTGCCAGCAGTTACTCGAGGAGGGAGAGCTCTGGGGCCAACGTCCTGACTTTC.